The T cell receptor (beta chain) described here comes from a study of neurological immune-mediated disorders. Synthesis of cDNA was accomplished via 5'RACE employing 10-nucleotide random UMIs. TCRdb re-derived calls from the 5' RACE reads in MiXCR, one entry per CDR3 protein. The sample yields some 50,000 distinct CDR3 sequences, roughly 24% seen once. The table lists this clonotype with many counts. Healthy control participants comprised blood bank volunteers in Maryland, USA. This CDR3 has 14 residues. Between the trimmed V and J ends, which lost 5 bases and 5 bases, there was a span of 16 bases. Looked up from germline, CDR1 is SGHRS and CDR2 is YFSETQ.

Input material: PBMCs. The chain combines TRBV5-1 with TRBJ1-1, with D perhaps TRBD1 (5 bases). The origin of this receptor is a woman between 70 and 85 years old in good health. CDR3 protein: CASSWEGRRTEAFF. CDR3 sequence (DNA): TGCGCCAGCAGTTGGGAGGGGCGAAGGACTGAAGCTTTCTTT.